The 18 T cell receptor beta chains listed next were all sequenced from one sample in a study of T cell responses to AZD1222 COVID-19 vaccine. The method was immunoSEQ multiplex PCR; TCRdb's version includes in-frame clones alone and lacks a portion of them. The sample contains under 95,000 clones, 70% to 90% of which appear only once. This sample comprised peripheral blood, obtained on day 0 of AZD1222 vaccination. These receptors originate from an adult in good health.

V and J are TRBV7-6 and TRBJ1-1; D uncertain. This CDR3 is built from 13 residues. Trimming stripped 1 base from V and 4 bases from J, with 7 bases between. Looked up from germline, CDR1 is SGHVS and CDR2 is FNYEAQ. CDR3 nucleotides: TGTGCCAGCAGCTTAGATCAAATCACTGAAGCTTTCTTT. It codes for CASSLDQITEAFF. Full variable domain (rest looked up from reference TRBV7-6 and TRBJ1-1): GAGVSQSPRYKVTKRGQDVALRCDPISGHVSLYWYRQALGQGPEFLTYFNYEAQQDKSGLPNDRFSAERPEGSISTLTIQRTEQRDSAMYRCASSLDQITEAFFGQGTRLTVV.

This clone appeared a single time. A far larger clone is one nucleotide away, so this likely arose from a read error. The chain links TRBV7-2 to TRBJ2-1; no clear D gene. Germline CDR1 reads SGHTA; CDR2 reads FQGNSA. The V and J ends lost 4 bases and 0 bases respectively, with 4 bases between them. The CDR3 sequence is 13 residues long. DNA for the CDR3: TGTGCCAGCAGCTCCAGCTCCTACAATGAGCAGTTCTTC. Amino acid sequence: CASSSSSYNEQFF.

This chain uses TRBV24-1 with TRBJ1-2; D is undetermined. Trimming took off 4 bases at V and 2 bases at J, with 7 bases between the two ends. The CDR3 covers 13 residues. CDR1 is KGHDR, CDR2 SFDVKD, per germline. CDR3 loop: CATSDRANYGYTF. The CDR3, as DNA: TGTGCCACCAGTGACCGGGCGAACTATGGCTACACCTTC.

V gene TRBV27 combines with J gene TRBJ1-1; 9 bases agree with TRBD1. The germline V gene has CDR1 MNHEY and CDR2 SMNVEV (reference sequence). J was trimmed by 7 bases and V by 9 bases; bases with no gene match: 12. The CDR3 is made up of 14 amino acids. CDR3 sequence reads: CASPIQQGAGEAFF. In DNA, the CDR3 is TGTGCCAGTCCAATTCAACAGGGGGCTGGTGAAGCTTTCTTT.

V usage is TRBV12-3 or TRBV12-4 and J usage is TRBJ1-5, with a possible D match to TRBD1 (6 bases). The CDR3 length is 13 residues. Trimming removed 7 bases from V and 5 bases from J, with 12 bases in between. The CDR3 loop reads CASTNRVDQPQHF. CDR3 nucleotides: TGTGCCAGCACCAACAGGGTGGATCAGCCCCAGCATTTT.

The chain carries TRBV6-5 and TRBJ1-4; 10 bases align to TRBD1. The CDR3 is made up of 15 amino acids. V was pared by 6 bases and J by 6 bases, with 7 bases of the junction left unmatched. Germline values: CDR1 MNHEY, CDR2 SVGAGI. CDR3: CASRRQGAIDEKLFF. In DNA, the CDR3 is TGTGCCAGCAGAAGACAGGGGGCGATCGATGAAAAACTGTTTTTT.

Worth noting for this clone: Other nucleotide sequences in the sample specify the same CDR3. The V gene is TRBV6-5, the J gene TRBJ1-2, with D unclear. The CDR3 is 13 amino acids. The V gene lost 2 bases and the J gene lost 2 bases, with 6 bases spanning the gap. Germline values: CDR1 MNHEY, CDR2 SVGAGI. The CDR3 spells CASSYDGNYGYTF. CDR3 in DNA: TGTGCCAGCAGTTACGACGGGAACTATGGCTACACCTTC.

The chain links TRBV27 to TRBJ1-6; no clear D gene. V was clipped by 3 bases and J by 6 bases, with 3 bases between them. The CDR3 contains 12 residues. CDR1 and CDR2 from the germline V gene are MNHEY and SMNVEV (reference sequence). DNA of the CDR3: TGTGCCAGCAGTTTTGGTAATTCACCCCTCCACTTT. It specifies CASSFGNSPLHF.

The chain has TRBV21-1 and TRBJ1-2. TRBV21-1 is a recognized pseudogene. The CDR3 length is 14 residues. CDR3 bases: TGTGCCAGCAGCACCGCGGGGGGTCACTATGGCTACACCTTC. Its protein product is CASSTAGGHYGYTF.

The chain employs TRBV28 and TRBJ2-7; TRBD2 aligns across 9 bases. This CDR3 has 15 residues. The germline CDR1 and CDR2 sequences are MDHEN and SYDVKM. V lost 2 bases to trimming and J lost 2 bases; unmatched junction nucleotides: 4. CDR3 in DNA: TGTGCCAGCAGTTTAGAGACTAGCGGTACCTACGAGCAGTACTTC. Translated: CASSLETSGTYEQYF.

This rearrangement joins TRBV18 to TRBJ1-6, with D unresolved. V gave up 2 bases and J gave up 7 bases, with 12 bases separating them. The length of the CDR3 is 15 residues. Germline V lookup: CDR1 KGHSH, CDR2 LQKENI. The CDR3 DNA reads as TGTGCCAGCTCACCAGGTGTCGGCGACAATTCACCCCTCCACTTT. It is translated as CASSPGVGDNSPLHF.

J is TRBJ2-1 and V is TRBV19; unclear D gene. V was clipped by 4 bases and J by 9 bases, with 19 bases between them. CDR3 size: 15 residues. The germline CDR1 and CDR2 sequences are LNHDA and SQIVND (reference sequence). CDR3 DNA sequence: TGTGCCAGTAGTACCGTATTGGACCCGCGTGGTGAGCAGTTCTTC. Its protein product is CASSTVLDPRGEQFF.

This chain uses TRBV27 with TRBJ2-6; 12 positions agree with TRBD2. This CDR3 comprises 18 residues. Germline assignment: CDR1 MNHEY and CDR2 SMNVEV (reference sequence). With 6 bases clipped from V and 1 base from J, the junction kept 7 bases outside the gene matches. The CDR3 here is CASRGLAGTISGANVLTF. Here the CDR3 DNA reads TGTGCCAGCAGAGGACTAGCGGGAACCATTTCTGGGGCCAACGTCCTGACTTTC.

J is TRBJ2-3 and V is TRBV7-2; D unclear. Trimming left V 0 bases short and J 4 bases short, with 5 bases between. In germline, CDR1 is SGHTA, CDR2 FQGNSA. The CDR3 has 13 amino acids. CDR3 in DNA: TGTGCCAGCAGCTTAGCCTCCCCAGATACGCAGTATTTT. This codes for CASSLASPDTQYF.

This clone appeared once. This chain connects TRBV2 to TRBJ1-1; D not certain. The V gene's germline CDR1 is SNHLY and CDR2 FYNNEI. With 0 bases removed from V and 6 bases from J, the gap between germline ends came to 5 bases. CDR3 size: 12 residues. CDR3 bases: TGTGCCAGCAGTGAAGCGTTCTCTGAAGCTTTCTTT. This codes for CASSEAFSEAFF.

This chain uses TRBV7-2 with TRBJ2-1, with D possibly being TRBD2 (6 bases). The CDR3 sequence is 15 residues long. V was clipped by 1 base and J by 2 bases, with 9 bases between them. Germline CDR1 is SGHTA and CDR2 is FQGNSA. Here the CDR3 reads CASSLDRGTYNEQFF. DNA of the CDR3: TGTGCCAGCAGCTTAGATCGCGGGACCTACAATGAGCAGTTCTTC.

The rearrangement links TRBV5-1 to TRBJ2-1; TRBD1 aligns across 10 bases. Germline V CDR1 and CDR2: SGHRS, YFSETQ. V was clipped by 4 bases and J by 3 bases; unmatched bases: 4. This CDR3 comprises 15 residues. CDR3 amino acids: CASSADRGDYNEQFF. DNA of the CDR3: TGCGCCAGCAGCGCGGACAGGGGGGACTACAATGAGCAGTTCTTC.

V usage is TRBV18 and J usage is TRBJ1-1, with 7 bases lining up with TRBD1. Germline V gives CDR1 KGHSH, CDR2 LQKENI. V was pared by 3 bases and J by 1 base, with 5 bases of the junction left unmatched. CDR3 length: 15 amino acids. Written as DNA, the CDR3 is TGTGCCAGCTCACCCGGGACAGCAGCGAACACTGAAGCTTTCTTT. This translates into CASSPGTAANTEAFF. The whole variable domain, remainder taken from reference TRBV18 and TRBJ1-1, is NAGVMQNPRHLVRRRGQEARLRCSPMKGHSHVYWYRQLPEEGLKFMVYLQKENIIDESGMPKERFSAEFPKEGPSILRIQQVVRGDSAAYFCASSPGTAANTEAFFGQGTRLTVV.